This T cell receptor beta chain came from a study of beta chain features in type 1 diabetes. A few counts support this clone. Every bit of the isolated RNA underwent reverse transcription, so sequencing read expressed TCRB transcripts. Assay: immunoSEQ multiplex PCR; the TCRdb copy retains only in-frame clones and omits some. The repertoire holds more than 150,000 clones, with 13% as singletons. The CDR3 is made up of 14 amino acids. Using CD45RO/CCR7/CD25/CD127/CD95/CD27, CD4+ naive, central memory, regulatory and stem cell-like memory cells were sorted. The sample consisted of central memory CD4+ T cells from blood. The chain couples TRBV21-1 to TRBJ1-2; TRBD1 was called by the table and not checked on the DNA. TRBV21-1 corresponds to a pseudogene. The sequence was collected from a woman aged 18 to 35 in good health. CDR3 region: CASSDRVRTYGYTF. The CDR3 coding sequence is TGTGCCAGCAGTGACAGGGTGCGGACGTATGGCTACACCTTC.